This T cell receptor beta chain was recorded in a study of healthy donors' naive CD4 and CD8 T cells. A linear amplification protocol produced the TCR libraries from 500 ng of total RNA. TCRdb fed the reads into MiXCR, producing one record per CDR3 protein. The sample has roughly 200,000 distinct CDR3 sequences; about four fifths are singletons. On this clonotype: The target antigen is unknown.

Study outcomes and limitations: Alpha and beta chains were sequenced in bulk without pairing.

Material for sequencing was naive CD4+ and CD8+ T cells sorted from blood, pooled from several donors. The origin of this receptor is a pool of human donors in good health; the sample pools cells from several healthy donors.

CDR3: CSSLAGSNEQFF. For the CDR3, the DNA is TGCAGCTCACTAGCGGGATCCAATGAGCAGTTCTTC. The chain is built from TRBV29-1 and TRBJ2-1; the match to TRBD2 covers 10 bases. This CDR3 has 12 amino acids. Germline V CDR1 and CDR2: SQVTM, ANQGSEA. V gave up 8 bases and J gave up 6 bases; unmatched junction bases: 4.